The clone carrying this TCR beta chain was seen more than once but under ten times. The data belong to a study of T cells of healthy individuals. V was cut by 5 bases and J by 6 bases, with 14 bases left in between. Germline V lookup: CDR1 MDHEN, CDR2 SYDVKM. This CDR3 has 13 amino acids. MiXCR was run by TCRdb on the 5' RACE reads, yielding one entry per CDR3 protein. The repertoire includes about 82,000 distinct CDR3 sequences, approximately 4.8% of them detected once, and about 7.5% sits in the top ten. The receptor comes from a female donor in good health. This chain joins TRBV28 and TRBJ2-7; D is uncertain. The CDR3 region is CASSPWSGGEQYF. The CDR3 DNA sequence: TGTGCCAGCAGTCCCTGGTCGGGCGGCGAGCAGTACTTC.